This T cell receptor beta chain was obtained from a study of blood T cell repertoires in COVID-19. Study-level background: Specimens from acute and convalescent COVID-19 originated in the United States, Italy and Spain. The analysed material was cDNA or gDNA that came from T cells, B-cell-depleted T cells, or PBMCs.

This clone is a singleton in its sample. The ends lost 3 bases at V and 4 bases at J; junction bases unmatched: 2. The CDR3 loop spans 14 amino acids. The germline gives CDR1 KGHDR, CDR2 SFDVKD. In the source study's methods: Amplification from reference gene primers served as the basis for estimated nucleated cell counts. TCRdb's table, derived via immunoSEQ multiplex PCR, lists solely in-frame clones and lacks some. The V and J calls and the clone size are those of that table, but D and trimming were determined from the DNA. The table has over 200,000 clones, 83% seen once. The TCR was taken from a man older than 75 with acute or convalescent COVID-19. This chain joins TRBV24-1 and TRBJ2-1; the match to TRBD2 covers 7 bases. Source material: peripheral blood. The CDR3, as DNA: TGTGCCACCAGTGATGGGGGGGTTTACAATGAGCAGTTCTTC. This codes for CATSDGGVYNEQFF.